This T cell receptor beta chain is from a study of cytomegalovirus exposure and HLA in healthy donors (dated by TCRdb to about 2017). Broadly, across the study: According to an earlier analysis of 587 of the donors, some 170 million T cells yielded over 90 million unique TCR beta sequences and less than 300 Gb of sequence data. HLA typing covered class I and class II loci at four-digit resolution. Donor age, sex, ethnicity and CMV serostatus were compiled alongside the repertoire data. The study aimed to test whether signatures of past pathogen exposure could be identified by cataloging public T cell receptors. Typing coverage varied by locus: about 620-630 donors for A, B, C, DRB1 and DQB1; roughly 520 for DQA1; approximately 610 for DPA1; approximately 470 for DPB1. Across around 400 genotyped donors of the cohort, an average of about 200,000 unique TCR beta nucleotide sequences per donor were sequenced, and roughly 20% of those sequences were non-productive. A separate validation cohort of 100 to 150 different subjects was used in addition to the approximately 700-subject first cohort. The study used immunosequencing to profile the T cell repertoires of 600 to 850 subjects and linked those repertoires to cytomegalovirus serostatus. Of the approximately 400 genotyped donors, 75% to 85% were placed in the genetic ancestry cluster associated with self-reported Caucasian donors. In a later genetic analysis, genome-wide SNP genotypes for about three fifths of the 666 donors were used, and that subset was treated as a discovery cohort. Every discovery cohort repertoire had been produced on one sequencing platform. A later analysis re-analyzed previously published TCR beta repertoires from roughly 600 donors and added high-resolution HLA genotyping to study TCR occurrence patterns. Roughly 310 gigabases of sequencing data and 70 million to 100 million unique TCR sequences were included in an early release covering roughly 600 HLA-typed donors. Rather than drawing on any new phenotypic data, the later analysis identified candidate immune exposures from TCR beta sequences and the way those sequences occurred across donors. To predict cytomegalovirus infection status, the study combined high-throughput TCR immunosequencing, statistical association of individual TCRs with disease status, and machine learning. To decide whether each TCR beta V gene segment behaved as functional or pseudogenic, an earlier analysis of 587 of the donors relied on high-throughput TCR beta sequencing. Five DR-DQ haplotypes were handled as single units for association and clustering because linkage in the cohort was strong.

According to the germline V gene (reference sequence), CDR1 reads SSHAT and CDR2 reads FNYEAQ. The junction shows trimming of 2 bases on V and 4 bases on J, plus 6 bases between the germline ends. Inclusive of the bounding cysteine and phenylalanine, the CDR3 is 13 residues long. CDR3 DNA only is kept here, 39 bases in frame from base 1. The library was produced with the immunoSEQ multiplex PCR assay. For the multiplex PCR, a mixture combining 60 forward primers for TCR Vbeta segments and 13 reverse primers for TCR Jbeta segments was used. A multiplex PCR assay on genomic DNA amplified the CDR3 region of rearranged TCR beta genes. Amplified TCR beta libraries were sequenced as 87-base-pair reads on the Illumina HiSeq System. In the source study's methods: In a later analysis, 77 million or so unique TCR beta chains were counted across the approximately 640 repertoires, and roughly 10 million of these chains were shared by at least two donors. Raw reads were error-corrected and collapsed into unique sequences by a nearest-neighbor algorithm in which closely related sequences were merged to remove PCR and sequencing errors. V, D and J gene segments were assigned by aligning CDR3 sequences to IMGT reference sequences. For a sequence to be retained, a match of at least six nucleotides to both a V gene segment and a J gene segment was required. Rearrangements were called productive when the CDR3 lacked stop codons and stayed in frame with V and J; all others were non-productive. Following IMGT convention, CDR3 was defined as the stretch from the second conserved V-encoded cysteine to the conserved J-encoded phenylalanine. The earlier analysis of about 640 of the donors excluded any sequence lacking an unambiguous match to a single V gene segment. In an earlier analysis of a few hundred of the donors, V segments were called functional above 56.7% productive rearrangements and were called segregating when the between-donor standard deviation exceeded 5%. A statistical classification framework was built to diagnose cytomegalovirus status from the catalog of TCR beta chain sequences. A later analysis assigned V and J genes by comparing TCR nucleotide sequences with IMGT/GENE-DB human TR gene sequences. Using the TCRdist pipeline, a later analysis assigned CDR3 sequences along with most-parsimonious VDJ recombination scenarios. In a later analysis, every TCR beta chain was defined by the combination of its CDR3 amino acid sequence and its V-gene family, and reads without a unique V-gene family were dropped. To address suspected cross-contamination and a sequencing artifact, a later analysis removed 592 highly shared, low-generation-probability nucleotide sequences. A later analysis calculated a clonal expansion index for each public chain from normalized within-repertoire ranks of inferred template counts. Generation probabilities in a later analysis came from a VDJ recombination model fitted to out-of-frame rearrangements, and those results were checked against IGoR. Hypergeometric tests were used in a later analysis to score TCR-TCR, TCR-HLA and TCR-CMV co-occurrence, with a repertoire-size bias correction applied to the TCR pairs. False discovery rates were estimated in a later analysis by permuting HLA or CMV assignments 20 times. In a later analysis, co-occurring TCRs were grouped with DBSCAN, and TCRdist sequence similarity was added when clustering was performed within HLA-allele-positive subsets. Repertoires with fewer than 30,000 or more than 120,000 public chains, plus five repertoires with anomalous nucleotide sharing, were excluded from co-occurrence clustering. TCRdb re-hosts the immuneACCESS table, in-frame sequences only. Its copies lack some clones; in the studies checked, an unresolved V gene accounts for under half of them, and the cause for the rest is not known. V, J and clone size derive from that table, while D and trimming were established from the DNA sequence. Recorded for this sample are some 170,000 clones; around nine tenths of them occurred a single time. The ten largest clones represent 0.85% of the sample.

Paper-wide results and their limitations: It was suggested by the authors that the approach could potentially be generalized to other disease states and immunological phenotypes. In a later analysis, the rate of TCR association differed among HLA loci, with DRB1 alleles having the most associated TCRs and HLA-C alleles having the fewest. Because HLA typing was missing for some donors at each locus, association tests included only the typed subset. For the cohort, immune exposure information was limited to CMV serostatus. Most CMV-associated TCR beta chains appeared to be HLA-restricted in a later analysis, and the HLA associations seemed to be driven largely by CMV exposure. According to a later analysis, parvovirus B19, influenza, CMV and Epstein-Barr virus appeared linked to several top co-occurrence clusters. When HLA alleles, especially DR and DQ, strongly co-occurred, attributing TCR associations to individual alleles was difficult. The classifier was reported to diagnose cytomegalovirus status with high specificity and sensitivity in both the original cohort and the validation cohort. A further reported finding was that TCR beta sequences accurately predicted the HLA-A and HLA-B alleles for most subjects in the first cohort. A cluster of highly shared sequence variants was judged likely to be a technical artifact of the sequencing pipeline. In vitro tests confirmed that three of the cytomegalovirus-associated TCR beta chains recognize cytomegalovirus antigens. In a later genetic analysis, fewer N-insertions in productive TCRs were reported among donors in an Asian-associated ancestry cluster than the roughly 670-donor mean. Correlated functional status among segregating V segments might reflect linkage disequilibrium, but an unknown experimental factor could not be ruled out. In a later analysis, HLA-associated TCR beta chains were found to be more clonally expanded and to have lower generation probabilities than equally common non-associated chains. An association between a missense DCLRE1C variant and V-gene and J-gene trimming of TCR beta chains was found in a later genetic analysis and replicated in an independent cohort. Presence/absence analyses assumed roughly uniform sequencing depth across donors, an assumption that may not hold. Only TCR beta chains were sequenced in this cohort, and the absence of alpha or paired-chain data limited detectable features. An earlier analysis of approximately 530 of the donors showed that most TCR beta V segments appeared in productive rearrangements either about 87% or about 30% of the time, which broadly matched IMGT annotations. Most TCR sequences were observed very rarely across donors, whereas some public TCRs were present in many individuals. Specific HLA alleles were associated with 15,000 to 20,000 TCR beta sequences at a false discovery rate of 0.05 in a later analysis. The study gave a list of more than 150 TCR beta chains associated with cytomegalovirus. Because counts were too low, about 18 rarely observed V segments, including chromosome 9 orphons, were excluded from the earlier analysis of 587 of the donors. Some IMGT-functional V segments, including TRBV6-2 and TRBV6-3, could not be distinguished by the 87-base-pair reads and were therefore excluded.

About this clone: The antigen it binds to is not known. No base qualities exist here, and no much larger clone lies one base off it.

The cohort comprised 666 healthy bone marrow donors. At the time of sampling, every cohort member was nominally healthy, though immune exposures that went unrecorded were likely present. The donor was CMV seronegative and was included in the group of a few hundred seronegative cohort members. Each donor provided a peripheral blood sample, and peripheral blood mononuclear cells were used for TCR beta sequencing. Genomic DNA was extracted from the blood cell samples with the Qiagen DNeasy Blood Extraction Kit. This sequence was found in a woman aged 25 to 39 in good health and CMV-seronegative. The specimen sequenced was PBMCs. The sequence joins TRBV7-7 to TRBJ2-1; no D segment can be confidently identified. The sequence in DNA is TGTGCCAGCAGCTTACAACAATACAATGAGCAGTTCTTC. Its translation reads: CASSLQQYNEQFF.